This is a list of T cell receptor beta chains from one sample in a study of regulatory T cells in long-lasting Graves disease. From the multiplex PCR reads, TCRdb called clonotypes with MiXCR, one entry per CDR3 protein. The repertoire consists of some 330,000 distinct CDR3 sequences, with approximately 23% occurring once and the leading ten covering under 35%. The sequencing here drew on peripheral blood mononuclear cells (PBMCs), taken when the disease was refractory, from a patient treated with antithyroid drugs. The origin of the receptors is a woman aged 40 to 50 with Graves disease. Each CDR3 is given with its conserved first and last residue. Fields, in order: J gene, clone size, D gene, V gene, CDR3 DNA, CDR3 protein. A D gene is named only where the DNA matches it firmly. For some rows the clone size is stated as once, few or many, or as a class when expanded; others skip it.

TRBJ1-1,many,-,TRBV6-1,TGTGCCAGCAGTGAACTGGGGGGATCCACTGAAGCTTTCTTT,CASSELGGSTEAFF
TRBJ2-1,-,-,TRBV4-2,TGTGCCAGCAGAACTACAGGCCGAGAGCAGTTCTTC,CASRTTGREQFF
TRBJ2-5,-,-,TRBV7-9,TGTGCCAGCAGCCCTCAGTTGGCCCAAGAGACCCAGTACTTC,CASSPQLAQETQYF
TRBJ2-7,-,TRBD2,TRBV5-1,TGCGCCAGCAGCTTGAAGCGGGAGGGATCCTACGAGCAGTACTTC,CASSLKREGSYEQYF
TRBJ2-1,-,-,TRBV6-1,TGTGCCAGCAGTGAGGGGGGCGACTCCTACAATGAGCAGTTCTTC,CASSEGGDSYNEQFF
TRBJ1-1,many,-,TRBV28,TGTGCCAGCAGTTCCTCCCAGACCCGGACTGAAGCTTTCTTT,CASSSSQTRTEAFF
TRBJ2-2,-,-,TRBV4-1,TGCGCCAGCAGCCAACTCGTGAGGGACAAGGAGCTGTTTTTT,CASSQLVRDKELFF
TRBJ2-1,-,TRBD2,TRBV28,TGTGCCAGCAGTTTTGCCAGCGGGAGGCCCTACAATGAGCAGCTCTTC,CASSFASGRPYNEQLF
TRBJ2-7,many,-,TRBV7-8,TGTGCCAGCAGCGGATCTCAGAATGCCCCTTACGAGCAGTACTTC,CASSGSQNAPYEQYF
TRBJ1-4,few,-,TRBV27,TGTGCCAGCAGTTGGGAAAGGGCGTATGAAAAACTGTTTTTT,CASSWERAYEKLFF
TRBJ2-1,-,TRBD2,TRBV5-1,TGCGCCAGCAGCGGTGGAATGAGCGGGATCTTTCCTTCATACAATGAGCAGTTCTTC,CASSGGMSGIFPSYNEQFF
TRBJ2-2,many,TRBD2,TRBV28,TGTGCCAGCACTAGCGGGAGGATGGGCGGGGAGCTGTTTTTT,CASTSGRMGGELFF
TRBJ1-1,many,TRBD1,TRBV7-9,TGTGCCAGCAGCCCGGGGTTCGCGACAGGGGTTGACACTGAAGCTTTCTTT,CASSPGFATGVDTEAFF
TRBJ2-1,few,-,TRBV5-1,TGCGCCAGCGGGAGTCCGCGCTCCTACAATGAGCAGTTCTTC,CASGSPRSYNEQFF
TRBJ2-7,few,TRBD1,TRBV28,TGTGCCAGCAGCCCCCAGACAGGGTTGCGAGAGCAGTACTTC,CASSPQTGLREQYF
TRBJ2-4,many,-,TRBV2,TGTGCCAGCAGTGATGGGGTTAAAAACATTCAGTACTTC,CASSDGVKNIQYF